This entry lists 18 T cell receptor beta chains sequenced from one sample in a study of control samples from healthy donors and cancer patients. Profiling relied on immunoSEQ multiplex PCR, and the TCRdb table lists in-frame clones only, not all of them. The sample holds approximately 170,000 clones, about nine tenths seen once. The specimen sequenced was blood. The receptors originated from a woman aged 30 to 39 in good health.

As concerns this clone: The sample contains more than one DNA sequence encoding this CDR3. The chain links TRBV12-5 to TRBJ1-5, with a tentative D call TRBD1 (6 bases). V lost 0 bases and J 4 bases, leaving 7 bases between the germline ends. The germline gives CDR1 LGHNT, CDR2 FRNRAP. The CDR3 spans 14 residues. The CDR3 sequence: CASGLVQGNQPQHF. Here the CDR3 DNA reads TGTGCTAGTGGTTTGGTACAGGGAAATCAGCCCCAGCATTTT.

V and J are TRBV6-1 and TRBJ1-4, with a weak D call TRBD1 (5 bases). Trimming pared 3 bases from V and 2 bases from J, leaving 7 bases between. This CDR3 is built from 14 residues. Germline loops: CDR1 MNHNS, CDR2 SASEGT. The CDR3 DNA reads as TGTGCCAGCAGTGACAGGGTCACTAATGAAAAACTGTTTTTT. This sequence encodes CASSDRVTNEKLFF.

The chain is built from TRBV6-5 and TRBJ2-5; D is possibly TRBD2 (6 bases). The CDR3 runs 14 residues. Trimming took off 2 bases at V and 2 bases at J, with 9 bases between the two ends. CDR1 and CDR2 from the germline V gene are MNHEY and SVGAGI. The CDR3 here is CASSYAGPQETQYF. The CDR3 bases are TGTGCCAGCAGTTACGCGGGACCGCAAGAGACCCAGTACTTC.

This chain connects TRBV19 to TRBJ2-5; 9 nucleotides match TRBD1. This CDR3 comprises 15 residues. The germline gives CDR1 LNHDA, CDR2 SQIVND (reference sequence). The ends lost 6 bases at V and 4 bases at J; junction bases unmatched: 9. CDR3 residues: CASRSTGTGLETQYF. CDR3 in DNA: TGTGCCAGTAGATCGACCGGGACAGGGTTAGAGACCCAGTACTTC.

This chain joins TRBV21-1 and TRBJ2-5; the table's D call, TRBD1, has no DNA check behind it. TRBV21-1 is described as a pseudogene. The CDR3 is 14 residues long. This CDR3 reads CASSPPTGRETQYF. In nucleotides, the CDR3 is TGTGCCAGCAGCCCCCCGACAGGGCGCGAGACCCAGTACTTC.

The chain has TRBV7-8 and TRBJ1-2; 7 bases fit TRBD1. J gave up 2 bases and V 0 bases, and 3 bases lay outside the gene matches. CDR3 length equals 15 residues. Germline CDR1 SGHVS, CDR2 FQNEAQ. For the CDR3, the DNA is TGTGCCAGCAGCTTAGCGGAGACAGGGAACTATGGCTACACCTTC. Amino acid sequence: CASSLAETGNYGYTF.

CDR3 nucleotides: TGCGCCAGCAGCTTGGCCTCTACCCAAGAGACCCAGTACTTC. Its protein product is CASSLASTQETQYF. The chain has TRBV5-1 and TRBJ2-5; D gene uncertain. The V end lost 0 bases, the J end lost 1 base, and 7 bases lay between the germline ends. In germline, CDR1 is SGHRS, CDR2 YFSETQ. The CDR3 loop spans 14 amino acids.

As DNA, the CDR3 is TGCGCCAGCAGCTTGGATAGGGGCCCCCCCTACGAGCAGTACTTC. It codes for CASSLDRGPPYEQYF. The chain has TRBV5-1 and TRBJ2-7, with a weak D call TRBD1 (5 bases). CDR1 and CDR2 from the germline V gene are SGHRS and YFSETQ. Trimming stripped 0 bases from V and 2 bases from J, with 12 bases between. The CDR3 is 15 residues long.

The chain links TRBV3-1 (or the pseudogene TRBV3-2) to TRBJ2-7, with no clear D. The CDR3 consists of 13 residues. V shed 3 bases and J shed 2 bases, with 8 bases lying between them. Germline V gene sequence: CDR1 LGHDT, CDR2 YNNKEL (reference sequence). CDR3 residues: CASSQAATYEQYF. The DNA for the CDR3 is TGTGCCAGCAGCCAGGCCGCTACCTACGAGCAGTACTTC.

This clone was seen a few times. V usage is TRBV15 and J usage is TRBJ1-4; D is uncertain. The CDR3 runs 18 residues. Trimming took 1 base from V and 0 from J, leaving 15 bases between them. Germline V gene data show CDR1 as LNHNV and CDR2 as YYDKDF (reference sequence). CDR3 residues: CATSRGRASDSTNEKLFF. The CDR3 nucleotides are TGTGCCACCAGCAGAGGTAGGGCCTCGGACTCAACTAATGAAAAACTGTTTTTT. Using reference TRBV15 and TRBJ1-4 for the parts outside the CDR3, the full variable domain is DAMVIQNPRYQVTQFGKPVTLSCSQTLNHNVMYWYQQKSSQAPKLLFHYYDKDFNNEADTPDNFQSRRPNTSFCFLDIRSPGLGDTAMYLCATSRGRASDSTNEKLFFGSGTQLSVL.

J is TRBJ1-5 and V is TRBV29-1, with TRBD1 as a possible D gene (6 bases). The CDR3 length is 14 residues. In germline, CDR1 is SQVTM, CDR2 ANQGSEA. The V end lost 4 bases, the J end lost 4 bases, and 14 bases lay between the germline ends. CDR3 nucleotide sequence: TGCAGCGTTGGATGGGGGCGTGGGAATCAGCCCCAGCATTTT. Residues: CSVGWGRGNQPQHF.

About this clone: A much larger clone lies a single base off, so this may be a read error. The J gene is TRBJ1-1, the V gene TRBV7-9, with 7 bases that match TRBD1. Germline CDR1 and CDR2: SEHNR and FQNEAQ (reference sequence). V was pared by 2 bases and J by 4 bases, with 1 base of the junction left unmatched. The CDR3 loop spans 13 amino acids. CDR3: CASSLTGVTEAFF. Here the CDR3 DNA reads TGTGCCAGCAGCTTAACAGGGGTCACTGAAGCTTTCTTT. Full variable domain (remainder filled in from reference TRBV7-9 and TRBJ1-1): DTGVSQNPRHKITKRGQNVTFRCDPISEHNRLYWYRQTLGQGPEFLTYFQNEAQLEKSRLLSDRFSAERPKGSFSTLEIQRTEQGDSAMYLCASSLTGVTEAFFGQGTRLTVV.

The rearrangement joins TRBV28 to TRBJ1-2, with unresolved D. This CDR3 has 13 amino acids. Germline CDR1 MDHEN, CDR2 SYDVKM. V gave up 3 bases and J gave up 2 bases, with 7 bases separating them. The CDR3 sequence: CASSFGKNYGYTF. The CDR3 DNA reads as TGTGCCAGCAGTTTTGGCAAAAACTATGGCTACACCTTC.

CDR3: CASSIGLYGGQTEAFF. CDR3 sequence (DNA): TGTGCCAGTAGTATAGGTCTTTATGGAGGGCAAACTGAAGCTTTCTTT. V and J are TRBV19 and TRBJ1-1; no clear D. The V and J ends lost 1 base and 5 bases respectively, with 17 bases between them. The CDR3 has 16 residues. Per the germline V gene, CDR1 is LNHDA and CDR2 is SQIVND (reference sequence).

V and J are TRBV30 and TRBJ2-1; D is unclear. V lost 3 bases and J lost 5, with 8 bases in between. CDR3 size: 12 residues. Germline CDR1 is GTSNPN and CDR2 is SVGIG (reference sequence). CDR3 loop: CAWRLTHNEQFF. The CDR3, as DNA: TGTGCCTGGAGACTAACCCACAATGAGCAGTTCTTC. Full variable domain (remainder filled in from reference TRBV30 and TRBJ2-1): SQTIHQWPATLVQPVGSPLSLECTVEGTSNPNLYWYRQAAGRGLQLLFYSVGIGQISSEVPQNLSASRPQDRQFILSSKKLLLSDSGFYLCAWRLTHNEQFFGPGTRLTVL.

This clone is a singleton in its sample. The V and J genes are TRBV5-5 and TRBJ2-5; D possibly corresponds to TRBD1 (6 bases). Germline-derived CDR1 and CDR2 are SGHKS and YYEKEE (reference sequence). The CDR3 extends over 14 amino acids. Between the trimmed V and J ends, which lost 3 bases and 0 bases, there was a span of 9 bases. CDR3 DNA: TGTGCCAGCAGCTGGGGGCGGAACCAAGAGACCCAGTACTTC. As protein: CASSWGRNQETQYF.

This chain uses TRBV5-1 with TRBJ1-2; no reliable D call. Germline values: CDR1 SGHRS, CDR2 YFSETQ. V lost 3 bases, J lost 4 bases, and 10 bases lay in between. The CDR3 runs 13 residues. The CDR3 protein is CASSSGGSYGYTF. CDR3 coding DNA: TGCGCCAGCAGCTCAGGTGGGAGCTATGGCTACACCTTC.

This chain joins TRBV19 and TRBJ2-2, with 9 positions matching TRBD2. J lost 0 bases, V lost 3 bases, and 5 bases had no gene match. CDR3 length: 17 residues. Germline V gene data show CDR1 as LNHDA and CDR2 as SQIVND (reference sequence). The CDR3: CASSIRASGTNTGELFF. In DNA, the CDR3 is TGTGCCAGTAGTATTCGGGCTAGCGGGACGAACACCGGGGAGCTGTTTTTT. The whole variable domain, filled in from reference TRBV19 and TRBJ2-2, reads DGGITQSPKYLFRKEGQNVTLSCEQNLNHDAMYWYRQDPGQGLRLIYYSQIVNDFQKGDIAEGYSVSREKKESFPLTVTSAQKNPTAFYLCASSIRASGTNTGELFFGEGSRLTVL.